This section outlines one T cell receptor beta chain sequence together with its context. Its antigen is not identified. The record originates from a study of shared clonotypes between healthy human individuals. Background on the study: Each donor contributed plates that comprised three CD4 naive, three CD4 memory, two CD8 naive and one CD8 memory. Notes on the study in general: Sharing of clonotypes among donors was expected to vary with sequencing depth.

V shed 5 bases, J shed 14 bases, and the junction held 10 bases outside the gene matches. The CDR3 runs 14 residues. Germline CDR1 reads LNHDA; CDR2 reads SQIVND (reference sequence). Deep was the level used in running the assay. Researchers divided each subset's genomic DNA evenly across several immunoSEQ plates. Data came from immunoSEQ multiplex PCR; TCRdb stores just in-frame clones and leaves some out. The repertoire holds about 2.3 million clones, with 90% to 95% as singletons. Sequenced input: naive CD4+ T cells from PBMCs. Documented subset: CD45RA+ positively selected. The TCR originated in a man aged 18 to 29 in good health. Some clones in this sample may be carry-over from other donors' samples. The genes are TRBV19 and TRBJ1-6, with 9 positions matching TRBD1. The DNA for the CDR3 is TGTGCCAGTAGTCGGGACAGGGCCACCCTGACCCTCCACTTT. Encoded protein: CASSRDRATLTLHF. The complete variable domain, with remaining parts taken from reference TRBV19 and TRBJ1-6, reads DGGITQSPKYLFRKEGQNVTLSCEQNLNHDAMYWYRQDPGQGLRLIYYSQIVNDFQKGDIAEGYSVSREKKESFPLTVTSAQKNPTAFYLCASSRDRATLTLHFGNGTRLTVT.